The clone carrying this TCR beta chain was counted only a few times. Its specificity is unknown. The sequenced template was cDNA made from the entire isolated RNA. Repertoires were generated with immunoSEQ multiplex PCR, while TCRdb's copy carries only in-frame clones and drops some. The data hold around 340,000 clones, with around 9.3% observed a single time. These data originate in a study of beta chain features in type 1 diabetes. Study observations and caveats: It was not settled here whether HLA type affects TCRB rearrangement. Moderate yet significant TCRB CDR3 shortening was seen in Type 1 diabetes patients in all four CD4+ subsets. The naive, central memory and Treg TCRB repertoires of patients appeared to be more similar to one another than those of healthy donors. A possible short-template PCR bias applies equally to patients and controls.

Sample: central memory CD4+ T cells from blood. The sequence was obtained from a man between 25 and 39 years old with type 1 diabetes.

The CDR3 here is CASSSPLGYRKTQYF. Written as DNA, the CDR3 is TGTGCCAGCAGCTCACCCCTAGGGTATAGAAAGACCCAGTACTTC. This sequence joins TRBV7-2 and TRBJ2-5; no firm D call. Germline CDR1 and CDR2: SGHTA and FQGNSA. Trimming left V 4 bases short and J 6 bases short, with 18 bases between. The length of the CDR3 is 15 residues.